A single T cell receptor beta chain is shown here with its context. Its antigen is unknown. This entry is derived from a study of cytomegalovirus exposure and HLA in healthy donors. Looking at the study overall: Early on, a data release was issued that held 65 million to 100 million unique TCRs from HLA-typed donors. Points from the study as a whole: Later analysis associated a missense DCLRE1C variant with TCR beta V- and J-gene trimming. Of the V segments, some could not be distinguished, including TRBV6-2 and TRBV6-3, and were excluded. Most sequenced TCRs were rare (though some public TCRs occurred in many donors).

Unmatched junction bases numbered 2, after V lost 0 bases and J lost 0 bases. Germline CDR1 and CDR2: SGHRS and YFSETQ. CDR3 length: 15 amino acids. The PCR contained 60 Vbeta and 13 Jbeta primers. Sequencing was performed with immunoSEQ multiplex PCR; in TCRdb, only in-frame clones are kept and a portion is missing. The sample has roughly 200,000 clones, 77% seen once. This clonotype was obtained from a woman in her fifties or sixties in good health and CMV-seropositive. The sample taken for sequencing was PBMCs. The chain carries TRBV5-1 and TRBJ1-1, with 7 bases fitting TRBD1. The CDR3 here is CASSLGGQLNTEAFF. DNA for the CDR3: TGCGCCAGCAGCTTGGGGGGACAGCTGAACACTGAAGCTTTCTTT.